What follows are 21 T cell receptor beta chains derived from one specimen sequenced in a study of post-analysis software for immune sequencing data. The study's findings and limits: The study found TRBV5-6, TRBV5-1 and TRBV20-1 among five or six TRBV segments more frequent in patients than controls.

Antigens for these TCRs are unknown. TCR beta cDNA libraries included unique molecular identifiers. TCRdb called the PCR reads again in MiXCR, with one record for every CDR3 protein. This sample has 750,000 to 900,000 distinct CDR3 sequences; about 45% occur once, and the top ten carry roughly 4.9%. What was sequenced was blood. These receptors were taken from a girl aged 10-17 years with multiple sclerosis.

The chain has TRBV7-2 and TRBJ2-1; perhaps TRBD1 as D (5 bases). The CDR3 is 14 residues long. With 5 bases removed from V and 4 bases from J, the gap between germline ends came to 12 bases. Germline CDR1 SGHTA, CDR2 FQGNSA. CDR3 DNA: TGTGCCAGCAGCCCTGGCAAGGGGTACAATGAGCAGTTCTTC. Its protein is CASSPGKGYNEQFF.

Only a few counts were recorded for this clonotype. V usage is TRBV6-1 and J usage is TRBJ2-7; 11 bases line up with TRBD1. J was trimmed by 3 bases and V by 6 bases; bases with no gene match: 10. The CDR3 loop spans 16 amino acids. Germline values: CDR1 MNHNS, CDR2 SASEGT. The DNA for the CDR3 is TGTGCCAGCAGCCACAAAGGAGGGACAGGGGGCTACGAGCAGTACTTC. Its protein product is CASSHKGGTGGYEQYF.

The chain recombines TRBV2 with TRBJ1-1; tentative D call: TRBD1 (5 bases). CDR3 length equals 13 residues. Trimming pared 8 bases from V and 1 base from J, leaving 11 bases between. Germline CDR1 is SNHLY and CDR2 is FYNNEI. CDR3 nucleotide sequence: TGTGCCAGCGGATGGGGCGAGAACACTGAAGCTTTCTTT. Encoded protein: CASGWGENTEAFF.

This chain links TRBV18 with TRBJ1-2; D is uncertain. The CDR3 runs to 12 residues. The germline V and J ends were trimmed by 6 bases and 4 bases, with 9 bases remaining between them. Germline lookup yields CDR1 KGHSH and CDR2 LQKENI. The CDR3: CASSPEPYGYTF. CDR3 DNA: TGTGCCAGCTCGCCCGAGCCCTATGGCTACACCTTC. Full variable domain (rest looked up from reference TRBV18 and TRBJ1-2): NAGVMQNPRHLVRRRGQEARLRCSPMKGHSHVYWYRQLPEEGLKFMVYLQKENIIDESGMPKERFSAEFPKEGPSILRIQQVVRGDSAAYFCASSPEPYGYTFGSGTRLTVV.

The chain carries TRBV20-1 and TRBJ2-7, with a possible D match to TRBD2 (6 bases). This CDR3 is built from 15 residues. V was trimmed by 0 bases and J by 2 bases, leaving 14 bases between them. Looked up from germline, CDR1 is DFQATT and CDR2 is SNEGSKA (reference sequence). CDR3 DNA: TGCAGTGCTAGAGATCCGGACCGGAGGGCCTACGAGCAGTACTTC. It codes for CSARDPDRRAYEQYF.

This chain links TRBV12-3 or TRBV12-4 with TRBJ2-4; 8 positions match TRBD1. TRBJ2-7 matches the DNA end more closely, so the J call is doubtful. CDR3 length: 17 residues. In DNA form, the CDR3 reads TGTGCCAGCAGTCCGGACAGGGTCCACCCTTCTTCCTACGAGCAGTACTTC. Residues: CASSPDRVHPSSYEQYF.

The chain is built from TRBV20-1 and TRBJ2-1; a weak D match, TRBD2 (6 bases). V lost 6 bases to trimming and J lost 2 bases, with 17 bases between them. The V gene's germline CDR1 is DFQATT and CDR2 SNEGSKA (reference sequence). The CDR3 runs 15 residues. CDR3 bases: TGCAGTGCCTGGGACTTGCTTGGGGCCTACAATGAGCAGTTCTTC. Protein sequence: CSAWDLLGAYNEQFF.

This clonotype was counted at least ten times. The CDR3 sequence is CASSLGIQSNQPQHF. CDR3 bases: TGTGCCAGCAGCTTGGGTATTCAGAGCAATCAGCCCCAGCATTTT. V is TRBV5-5 and J is TRBJ1-5; D is undetermined. The CDR3 runs to 15 residues. V lost 0 bases and J 1 base, leaving 8 bases between the germline ends. CDR1 and CDR2 from the germline V gene are SGHKS and YYEKEE (reference sequence). The whole variable domain, remainder taken from reference TRBV5-5 and TRBJ1-5, is DAGVTQSPTHLIKTRGQQVTLRCSPISGHKSVSWYQQVLGQGPQFIFQYYEKEERGRGNFPDRFSARQFPNYSSELNVNALLLGDSALYLCASSLGIQSNQPQHFGDGTRLSIL.

The table lists this clonotype with a count of one. V is TRBV9 and J is TRBJ2-1; TRBD2 agrees at 9 bases. The CDR3 contains 14 residues. Germline V gene lookup returns CDR1 SGDLS and CDR2 YYNGEE. J gave up 9 bases and V 0 bases, and 4 bases lay outside the gene matches. For the CDR3, the DNA is TGTGCCAGCAGCGTAGCGTTGACTAGCGGTGAGCAGTTCTTC. Encoded protein: CASSVALTSGEQFF.

This clonotype was counted at least ten times. V gene TRBV7-9 combines with J gene TRBJ1-5; no reliable D call. Germline V CDR1 and CDR2: SEHNR, FQNEAQ (reference sequence). The germline V and J ends were trimmed by 2 bases and 6 bases, with 8 bases remaining between them. This CDR3 has 13 residues. In DNA form, the CDR3 reads TGTGCCAGCAGCTTAAGGGTTGGTCAGCCCCAGCATTTT. It codes for CASSLRVGQPQHF.

The chain carries TRBV6-2 or TRBV6-3 and TRBJ2-1; D may be TRBD1 or TRBD2 (7 bases each). V lost 6 bases and J 2 bases, leaving 20 bases between the germline ends. The germline V gene encodes CDR1 MNHEY and CDR2 SVGEGT. This CDR3 region has 17 residues. The CDR3 DNA reads as TGTGCCAGCAGGAACGGGGAGGGGGCCGTAACCTACAATGAGCAGTTCTTC. Translation: CASRNGEGAVTYNEQFF.

V and J are TRBV20-1 and TRBJ2-1, with D perhaps TRBD1 (6 bases). Germline CDR1 DFQATT, CDR2 SNEGSKA (reference sequence). V was cut by 6 bases and J by 0 bases, with 18 bases left in between. The CDR3 extends over 16 amino acids. CDR3 sequence: CSAPRKTGGSYNEQFF. Written as DNA, the CDR3 is TGCAGTGCCCCCCGTAAGACAGGAGGCTCCTACAATGAGCAGTTCTTC.

The V and J genes are TRBV7-6 and TRBJ1-4; 7 positions agree with TRBD1. The V and J ends lost 6 bases and 5 bases, in that order; junction bases with no gene match: 12. CDR3 length: 16 residues. Per germline, CDR1 SGHVS and CDR2 FNYEAQ. Here the CDR3 DNA reads TGTGCCAGCAGTCCCCGGACCGGGACAGCAAATGAAAAACTGTTTTTT. Protein product: CASSPRTGTANEKLFF. The full variable domain, with the rest looked up from reference TRBV7-6 and TRBJ1-4, is GAGVSQSPRYKVTKRGQDVALRCDPISGHVSLYWYRQALGQGPEFLTYFNYEAQQDKSGLPNDRFSAERPEGSISTLTIQRTEQRDSAMYRCASSPRTGTANEKLFFGSGTQLSVL.

This rearrangement joins TRBV4-1 to TRBJ2-3, with D possibly matching TRBD2 (6 bases). Trimming pared 0 bases from V and 8 bases from J, leaving 15 bases between. Germline V lookup: CDR1 MGHRA, CDR2 YSYEKL. The CDR3 extends over 15 amino acids. The CDR3 protein is CASSQELSGVSTQYF. The DNA for the CDR3 is TGCGCCAGCAGCCAAGAGCTTTCGGGAGTGAGTACGCAGTATTTT.

The chain combines TRBV12-3 or TRBV12-4 with TRBJ2-4; no clear D. Near its end, the DNA agrees better with TRBJ2-7, so the J call may be wrong. There are 12 residues in the CDR3. The CDR3 nucleotides are TGTGCCAGCAGTTTCCTGATCTACGAGCAGTACTTC. Residues: CASSFLIYEQYF.

The CDR3 loop is CASSLGPWGGLAGPGETQYF. The CDR3 DNA reads as TGTGCCAGCAGCCTTGGGCCGTGGGGTGGACTAGCGGGACCGGGCGAGACCCAGTACTTC. J is TRBJ2-5 and V is TRBV12-3 or TRBV12-4, with TRBD2 matching over 12 bases. This CDR3 has 20 amino acids. Losses at the gene ends were 6 bases for V and 5 bases for J; bases not matched to a gene: 22.

This chain joins TRBV6-1 and TRBJ1-6; D is possibly TRBD1 (5 bases). Trimming took 5 bases from V and 13 from J, leaving 24 bases between them. The CDR3 runs 16 residues. The V gene's germline CDR1 is MNHNS and CDR2 SASEGT. CDR3 region: CASSPDPGRPRGPLHF. CDR3 bases: TGTGCCAGCAGTCCAGACCCCGGACGGCCCCGGGGGCCCCTCCACTTT.

The rearrangement links TRBV29-1 to TRBJ2-7; 9 bases are a match to TRBD2. The CDR3 consists of 12 residues. CDR1 SQVTM and CDR2 ANQGSEA come from the germline V gene. Trimming took 4 bases from V and 3 from J; bases not matched to a gene: 1. DNA for the CDR3: TGCAGCGTTGGGCGGGAGGGCTACGAGCAGTACTTC. It yields the protein CSVGREGYEQYF.

V is TRBV7-9 and J is TRBJ1-2; the D is unclear. Germline lookup yields CDR1 SEHNR and CDR2 FQNEAQ (reference sequence). Trimming took 8 bases from V and 2 from J, leaving 9 bases between them. CDR3 size: 12 residues. The CDR3, as DNA: TGTGCCAGCGGTGCAGAAAACTATGGCTACACCTTC. Translating it yields CASGAENYGYTF.

The V call is TRBV7-2, the J call TRBJ2-5, with TRBD2 matching 13 bases. CDR1 is SGHTA and CDR2 is FQGNSA in the germline V gene. CDR3 length: 18 amino acids. The J segment lost 2 bases and the V segment lost 2 bases, leaving 8 bases of the junction unmatched. CDR3 sequence: CASSLSTSGGTGQETQYF. CDR3 coding DNA: TGTGCCAGCAGCTTATCGACTAGCGGGGGGACCGGGCAAGAGACCCAGTACTTC.

This clonotype turned up a few times. This chain links TRBV9 with TRBJ2-5, with TRBD2 matching over 7 bases. After removal of 4 bases from V and 5 bases from J, the junction contained 11 bases not matched to a gene. The germline V gene has CDR1 SGDLS and CDR2 YYNGEE. CDR3 size: 15 residues. The CDR3 bases are TGTGCCAGCAGCAATGTGGCGGGAGAATGGGAGACCCAGTACTTC. Its translation: CASSNVAGEWETQYF.